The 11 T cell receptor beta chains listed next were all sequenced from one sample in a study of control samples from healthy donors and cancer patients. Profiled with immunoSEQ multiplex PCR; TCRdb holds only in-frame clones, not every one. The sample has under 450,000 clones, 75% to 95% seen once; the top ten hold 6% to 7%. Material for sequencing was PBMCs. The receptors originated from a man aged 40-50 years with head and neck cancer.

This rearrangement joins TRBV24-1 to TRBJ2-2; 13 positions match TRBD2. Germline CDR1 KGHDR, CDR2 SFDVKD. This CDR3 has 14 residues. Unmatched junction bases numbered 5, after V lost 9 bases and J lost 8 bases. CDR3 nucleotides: TGTGCCACCCAACTAGCGGGAGGGTTTGGGGAGCTGTTTTTT. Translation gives CATQLAGGFGELFF.

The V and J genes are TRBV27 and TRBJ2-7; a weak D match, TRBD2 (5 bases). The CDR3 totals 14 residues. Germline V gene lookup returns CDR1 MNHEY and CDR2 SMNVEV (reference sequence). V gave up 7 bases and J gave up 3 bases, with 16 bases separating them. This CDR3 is CASNSPGNLYEQYF. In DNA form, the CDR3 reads TGTGCCAGCAATTCGCCCGGGAATCTCTACGAGCAGTACTTC.

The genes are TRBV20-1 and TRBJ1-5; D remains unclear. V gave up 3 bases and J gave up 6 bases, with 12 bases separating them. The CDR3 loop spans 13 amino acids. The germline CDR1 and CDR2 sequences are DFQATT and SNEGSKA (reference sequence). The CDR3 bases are TGCAGTGCTAGTTTTCTTGTCGGTCAGCCCCAGCATTTT. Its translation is CSASFLVGQPQHF.

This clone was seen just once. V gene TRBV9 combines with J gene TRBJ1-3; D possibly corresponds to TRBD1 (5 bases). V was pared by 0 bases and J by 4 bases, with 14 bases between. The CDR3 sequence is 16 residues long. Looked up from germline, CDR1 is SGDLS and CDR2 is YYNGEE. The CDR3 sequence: CASSVGQGIGGNTIYF. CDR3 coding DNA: TGTGCCAGCAGCGTAGGGCAGGGTATCGGGGGAAACACCATATATTTT.

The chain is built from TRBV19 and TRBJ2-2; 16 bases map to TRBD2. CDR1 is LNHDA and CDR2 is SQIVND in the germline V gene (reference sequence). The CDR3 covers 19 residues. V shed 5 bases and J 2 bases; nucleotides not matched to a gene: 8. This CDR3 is CASSRGLAGGPANTGELFF. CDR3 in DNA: TGTGCCAGTAGTCGGGGACTAGCGGGGGGGCCGGCTAACACCGGGGAGCTGTTTTTT.

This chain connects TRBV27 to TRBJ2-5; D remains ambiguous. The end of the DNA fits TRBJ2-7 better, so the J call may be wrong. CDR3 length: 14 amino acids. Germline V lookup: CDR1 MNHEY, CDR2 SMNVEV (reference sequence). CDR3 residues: CASSFQQDGYEQYF. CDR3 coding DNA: TGTGCCAGCAGTTTCCAGCAGGATGGCTACGAGCAGTACTTC.

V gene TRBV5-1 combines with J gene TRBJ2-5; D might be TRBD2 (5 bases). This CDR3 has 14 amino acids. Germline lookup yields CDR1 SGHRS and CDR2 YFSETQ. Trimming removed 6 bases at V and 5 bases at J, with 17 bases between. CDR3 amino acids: CASTPSLGWETQYF. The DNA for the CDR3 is TGCGCCAGCACCCCCTCACTAGGTTGGGAGACCCAGTACTTC.

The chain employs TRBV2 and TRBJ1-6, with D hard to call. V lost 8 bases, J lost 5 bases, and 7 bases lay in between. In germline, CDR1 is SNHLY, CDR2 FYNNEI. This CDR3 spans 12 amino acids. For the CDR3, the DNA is TGTGCCAGCGGAGTGCATAATTCACCCCTCCACTTT. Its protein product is CASGVHNSPLHF.

The DNA of the CDR3 is TGTGCCAGCAGCCAAGAGATCGAGGAGGGTAATGAAAAACTGTTTTTT. This translates into CASSQEIEEGNEKLFF. The chain uses TRBV4-2 and TRBJ1-4, with D uncertain. Per the germline V gene, CDR1 is LGHNA and CDR2 is YNFKEQ. The CDR3 covers 16 residues. Trimming stripped 0 bases from V and 4 bases from J, with 12 bases between.

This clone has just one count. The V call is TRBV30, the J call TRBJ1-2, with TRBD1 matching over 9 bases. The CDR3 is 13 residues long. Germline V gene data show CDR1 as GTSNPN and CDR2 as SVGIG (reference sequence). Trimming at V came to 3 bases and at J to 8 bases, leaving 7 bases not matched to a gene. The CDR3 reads CAWRVGDRVGYTF. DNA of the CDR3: TGTGCCTGGAGAGTAGGGGACAGGGTCGGCTACACCTTC.

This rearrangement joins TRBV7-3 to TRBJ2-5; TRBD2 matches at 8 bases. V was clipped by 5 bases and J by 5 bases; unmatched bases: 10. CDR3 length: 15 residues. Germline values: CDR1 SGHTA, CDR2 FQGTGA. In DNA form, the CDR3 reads TGTGCCAGCAGCGTGACGGGACTAGGCGGGGAGACCCAGTACTTC. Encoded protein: CASSVTGLGGETQYF.